A selection of T cell receptor beta chains follows, all from one sample in a study of cytomegalovirus exposure and HLA in healthy donors. Using immunoSEQ multiplex PCR, the repertoire was profiled, and TCRdb retains in-frame clones only, with some absent. The table lists roughly 100,000 clones, 60% to 85% of them singletons. Sequencing was performed on PBMCs. These receptors originate from a man aged 35 to 55 in good health and CMV-seronegative. Both conserved end residues are part of each CDR3. Each record gives: CDR3 DNA, CDR3 protein, J gene, clone size, V gene, D gene. A D gene is named only where the DNA matches it firmly. Clone sizes are given selectively: once, few, many, or a class where the clone is expanded.

TGTGCCAGCAGCTTAGGCCGCGACAGGAGCTCCTACAATGAGCAGTTCTTC CASSLGRDRSSYNEQFF TRBJ2-1 - TRBV7-4 -
TGTGCCAGTGGAACAGGGATCTACGAGCAGTACTTC CASGTGIYEQYF TRBJ2-7 - TRBV28 -
TGTGCCAGTAGTGTCTCTAATGAGCAGTTCTTC CASSVSNEQFF TRBJ2-1 once TRBV19 -
TGTGCCAGTATTCCTGACAGGGGGAACATTCAGTACTTC CASIPDRGNIQYF TRBJ2-4 - TRBV19 TRBD1
TGTGCCAGCAGCTTGGCCGGGAAGAACACTGAAGCTTTCTTT CASSLAGKNTEAFF TRBJ1-1 - TRBV5-6 -
TGTGCCAGCAGCGGTCTTAGGCGGGGAGGCTACGAGCAGTACTTC CASSGLRRGGYEQYF TRBJ2-7 once TRBV28 -
TGTGCCAGCAGCGCCCGGGACAGGGGGGGACGCAATCAGCCCCAGCATTTT CASSARDRGGRNQPQHF TRBJ1-5 - TRBV5-6 TRBD1
TGTGCCAGCAGCCGCCTTAGAGCGGGGCTCTACGAGCAGTACTTC CASSRLRAGLYEQYF TRBJ2-7 - TRBV11-2 TRBD2
TGTGCCAGCAGCAGTAGCGGGGTGAATGCCAATGAGCAGTTCTTC CASSSSGVNANEQFF TRBJ2-1 - TRBV27 TRBD2
TGTGCCAGCTCACAGGGGGCGAGTGAGCAGTTCTTC CASSQGASEQFF TRBJ2-1 - TRBV18 TRBD1
TGTGCCAGTAGTCTCATTGGACAGGGGTACGAGCAGTACTTC CASSLIGQGYEQYF TRBJ2-7 few TRBV19 TRBD1
TGCGCCAGCAGTGACTCCGGGACTAGCGGGAGGAATACGCAGTATTTT CASSDSGTSGRNTQYF TRBJ2-3 - TRBV10-2 TRBD2
TGTGCCAGCAGTTCAATCGAAGAGGTTCAGCCCCAGCATTTT CASSSIEEVQPQHF TRBJ1-5 - TRBV28 -
TGCGCCAGCAGCTTGTTAACCTCGACCGGGTCCTCTAGCACAGATACGCAGTATTTT CASSLLTSTGSSSTDTQYF TRBJ2-3 - TRBV5-1 -
TGTGCCTGGTCCTCGGCGGGGGGATGGTCTGAAGCTTTCTTT CAWSSAGGWSEAFF TRBJ1-1 - TRBV30 -
TGTGCCAGCAGCTCACGGACAGGGACAGGGATGGGGAATCAGCCCCAGCATTTT CASSSRTGTGMGNQPQHF TRBJ1-5 - TRBV5-8 TRBD1
TGCGCCAGCAGTCTAAACCCGGGACAGGAAATACAGTTCTTC CASSLNPGQEIQFF TRBJ2-1 - TRBV10-1 TRBD1
TGTGCCAGCAGCCGAGTTCCGGGAGACTCCTATAATTCACCCCTCCACTTT CASSRVPGDSYNSPLHF TRBJ1-6 - TRBV4-2 -
TGCGCCAGCAGCCCTGGTTTTAGCGGGGGGGAAGGGCAGTTCTTC CASSPGFSGGEGQFF TRBJ2-1 - TRBV5-1 TRBD2
TGTGCCAGCAGTTACTCGACTAGCGGGATCTCCTACGAGCAGTACTTC CASSYSTSGISYEQYF TRBJ2-7 once TRBV6-5 TRBD2
TGCGCCAGCAGCTTGGGACAGGGTGGCAATCAGCCCCAGCATTTT CASSLGQGGNQPQHF TRBJ1-5 - TRBV5-1 TRBD1
TGTGCCAGTAGAAACAGGGGGAACAATGGCTACACCTTC CASRNRGNNGYTF TRBJ1-2 few TRBV19 TRBD1
TGTGCCAGCAGTGCATCGGGAGGGAACTACGAGCAGTACTTC CASSASGGNYEQYF TRBJ2-7 - TRBV25-1 TRBD2
TGTGCCAGCAGCGACAGGGACACAGGGGCCAACGTCCTGACTTTC CASSDRDTGANVLTF TRBJ2-6 - TRBV7-9 TRBD1
TGTGCCAGCAGTTACGACAGGGGATCCTACAATGAGCAGTTCTTC CASSYDRGSYNEQFF TRBJ2-1 - TRBV6-5 TRBD1
TGTGCCAGCAGCTTAGATCCTAGATGGCAGTATTTT CASSLDPRWQYF TRBJ2-3 - TRBV7-2 -
TGCAGCGTGCCGGGACAGGGGGCTGTTAATGAGCAGTTCTTC CSVPGQGAVNEQFF TRBJ2-1 few TRBV29-1 TRBD1
TGTGCCAGTAGCGGCAGGGCGGACTATGGCTACACCTTC CASSGRADYGYTF TRBJ1-2 - TRBV19 -
TGCGCCAGCAGTGAGTCGCCGACAGGGGCTAACTATGGCTACACCTTC CASSESPTGANYGYTF TRBJ1-2 - TRBV10-1 TRBD1
TGTGCCAGCAGTTTTAAGTTTACAGGGGCCTACGAGCAGTACTTC CASSFKFTGAYEQYF TRBJ2-7 - TRBV27 TRBD1
TGTGCCAGCAGTTCGACAGGGGGGAATGGCAATCAGCCCCAGCATTTT CASSSTGGNGNQPQHF TRBJ1-5 - TRBV7-2 TRBD1
TGTTCCAGCAGCTTGGGGCCTAACACTGAAGCTTTCTTT CSSSLGPNTEAFF TRBJ1-1 - TRBV7-9 -